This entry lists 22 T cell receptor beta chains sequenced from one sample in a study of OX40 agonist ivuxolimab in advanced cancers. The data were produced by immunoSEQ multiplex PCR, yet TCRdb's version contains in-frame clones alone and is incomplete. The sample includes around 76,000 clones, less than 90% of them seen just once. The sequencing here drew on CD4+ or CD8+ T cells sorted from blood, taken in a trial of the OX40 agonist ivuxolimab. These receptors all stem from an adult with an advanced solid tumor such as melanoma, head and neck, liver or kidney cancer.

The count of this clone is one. CDR3 DNA sequence: TGTGCCAGCAGCTTAAAAAGACCAGGGGAACCGAGCTCCTACGAGCAGTACTTC. This encodes CASSLKRPGEPSSYEQYF. V usage is TRBV7-8 and J usage is TRBJ2-7, with a tentative D call TRBD1 (6 bases). This CDR3 comprises 18 residues. The V end was cut by 2 bases, the J end by 0 bases, with 20 bases between. The germline V gene encodes CDR1 SGHVS and CDR2 FQNEAQ. The whole variable domain, filled in from reference TRBV7-8 and TRBJ2-7, reads GAGVSQSPRYKVAKRGQDVALRCDPISGHVSLFWYQQALGQGPEFLTYFQNEAQLDKSGLPSDRFFAERPEGSVSTLKIQRTQQEDSAVYLCASSLKRPGEPSSYEQYFGPGTRLTVT.

CDR3 nucleotides: TGTGCCACCAGCAGCTCCCTTTCCAGGAATTGGGAGACCCAGTACTTC. Translation: CATSSSLSRNWETQYF. The rearrangement uses TRBV15 and TRBJ2-5; no clear D gene. Per germline, CDR1 LNHNV and CDR2 YYDKDF (reference sequence). V dropped 3 bases and J dropped 5 bases, with 19 bases sitting between them. The CDR3 length is 16 residues.

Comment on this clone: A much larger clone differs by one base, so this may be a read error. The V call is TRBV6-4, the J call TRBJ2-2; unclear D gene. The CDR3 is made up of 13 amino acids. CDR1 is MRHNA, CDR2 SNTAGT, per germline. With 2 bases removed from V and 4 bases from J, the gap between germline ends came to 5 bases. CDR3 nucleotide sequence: TGTGCCAGCAGTGACAGGGCCACCGGGGAGCTGTTTTTT. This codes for CASSDRATGELFF.

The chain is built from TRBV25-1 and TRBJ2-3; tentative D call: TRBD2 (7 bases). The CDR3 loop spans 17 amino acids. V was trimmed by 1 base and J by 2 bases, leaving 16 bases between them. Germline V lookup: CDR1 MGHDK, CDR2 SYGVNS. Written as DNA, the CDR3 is TGTGCCAGCAGTGAATTTGGCGGACGGGGGGCCACAGATACGCAGTATTTT. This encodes CASSEFGGRGATDTQYF.

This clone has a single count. CDR3 sequence: CASSMTGDPAPYTF. As DNA, the CDR3 is TGTGCCAGCAGCATGACAGGGGACCCAGCACCCTACACCTTC. The genes are TRBV4-2 and TRBJ1-2; 8 positions match TRBD1. The V and J ends lost 5 bases and 10 bases, in that order; junction bases with no gene match: 12. CDR1 is LGHNA, CDR2 YNFKEQ, per germline. The CDR3 contains 14 residues.

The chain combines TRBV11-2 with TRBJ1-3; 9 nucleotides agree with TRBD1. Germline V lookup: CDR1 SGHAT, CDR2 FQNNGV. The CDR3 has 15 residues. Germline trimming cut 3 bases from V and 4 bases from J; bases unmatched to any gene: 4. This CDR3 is CASSFRTGAGNTIYF. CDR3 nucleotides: TGTGCCAGCAGCTTCAGGACAGGGGCAGGAAACACCATATATTTT.

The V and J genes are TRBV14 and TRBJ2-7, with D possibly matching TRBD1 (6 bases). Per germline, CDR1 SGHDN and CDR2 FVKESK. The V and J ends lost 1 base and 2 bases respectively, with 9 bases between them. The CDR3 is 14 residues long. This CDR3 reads CASSQGQETYEQYF. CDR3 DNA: TGTGCCAGCAGCCAAGGACAGGAAACCTACGAGCAGTACTTC.

CDR3 sequence (DNA): TGTGCCAGCAGCTTGGTCTGGGGATCGTACAATGAGCAGTTCTTC. Translation: CASSLVWGSYNEQFF. This chain connects TRBV5-5 to TRBJ2-1; no reliable D call. Trimming shortened V by 0 bases and J by 4 bases, and 11 bases separated the two germline ends. The CDR3 runs 15 residues. Germline V gene data show CDR1 as SGHKS and CDR2 as YYEKEE (reference sequence).

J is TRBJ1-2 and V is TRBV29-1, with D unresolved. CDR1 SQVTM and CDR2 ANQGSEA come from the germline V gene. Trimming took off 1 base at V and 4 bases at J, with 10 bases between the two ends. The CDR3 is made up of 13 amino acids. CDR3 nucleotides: TGCAGCGTTGAAGCGCGGGGAGGCTATGGCTACACCTTC. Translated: CSVEARGGYGYTF.

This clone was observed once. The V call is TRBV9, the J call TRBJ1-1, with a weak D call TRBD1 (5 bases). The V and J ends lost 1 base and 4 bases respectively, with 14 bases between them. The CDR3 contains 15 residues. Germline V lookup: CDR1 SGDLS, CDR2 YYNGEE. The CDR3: CASSVISGGITEAFF. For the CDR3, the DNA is TGTGCCAGCAGCGTAATATCTGGGGGGATCACTGAAGCTTTCTTT.

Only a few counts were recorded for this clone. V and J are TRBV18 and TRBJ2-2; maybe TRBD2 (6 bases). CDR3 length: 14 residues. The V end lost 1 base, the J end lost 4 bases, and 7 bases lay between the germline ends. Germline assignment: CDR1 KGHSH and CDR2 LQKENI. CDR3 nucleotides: TGTGCCAGCTCACCACAGGGACTCACCGGGGAGCTGTTTTTT. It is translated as CASSPQGLTGELFF.

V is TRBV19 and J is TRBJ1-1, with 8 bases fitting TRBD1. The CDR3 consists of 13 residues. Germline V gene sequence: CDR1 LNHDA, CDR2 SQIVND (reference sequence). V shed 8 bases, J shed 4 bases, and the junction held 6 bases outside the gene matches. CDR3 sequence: CASLGQGGTEAFF. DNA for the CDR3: TGTGCCAGTCTCGGACAGGGAGGCACTGAAGCTTTCTTT.

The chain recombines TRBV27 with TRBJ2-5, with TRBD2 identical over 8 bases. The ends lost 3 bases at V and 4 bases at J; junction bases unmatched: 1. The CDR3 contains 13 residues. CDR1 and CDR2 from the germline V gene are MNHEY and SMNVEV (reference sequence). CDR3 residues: CASSFLAGETQYF. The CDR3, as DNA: TGTGCCAGCAGTTTCCTAGCGGGAGAGACCCAGTACTTC.

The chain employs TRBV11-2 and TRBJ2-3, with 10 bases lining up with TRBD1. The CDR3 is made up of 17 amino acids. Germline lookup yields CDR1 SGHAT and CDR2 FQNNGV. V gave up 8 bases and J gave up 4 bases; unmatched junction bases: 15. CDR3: CASPGTGADRFSDTQYF. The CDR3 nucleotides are TGTGCCAGCCCCGGGACAGGGGCCGACCGGTTTTCAGATACGCAGTATTTT.

CDR3 in DNA: TGTGCCAGCAGGCCCGGGCAGACCTACGAGCAGTACTTC. Amino acid sequence: CASRPGQTYEQYF. V is TRBV6-5 and J is TRBJ2-7; D not certain. Germline CDR1 and CDR2: MNHEY and SVGAGI. Trimming took 6 bases from V and 2 from J, leaving 11 bases between them. There are 13 residues in the CDR3.

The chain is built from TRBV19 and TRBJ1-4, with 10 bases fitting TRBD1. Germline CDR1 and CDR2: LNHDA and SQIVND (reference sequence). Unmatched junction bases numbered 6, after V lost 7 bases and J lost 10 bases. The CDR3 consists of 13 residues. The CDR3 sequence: CASNRQGAGKLFF. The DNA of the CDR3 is TGTGCCAGTAATAGACAGGGGGCCGGAAAACTGTTTTTT.

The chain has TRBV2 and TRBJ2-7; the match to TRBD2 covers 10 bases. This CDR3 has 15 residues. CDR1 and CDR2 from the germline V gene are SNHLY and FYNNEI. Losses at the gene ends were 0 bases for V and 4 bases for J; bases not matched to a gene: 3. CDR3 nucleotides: TGTGCCAGCAGTGAAGCGATAGCGGGAGGTTACGAGCAGTACTTC. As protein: CASSEAIAGGYEQYF.

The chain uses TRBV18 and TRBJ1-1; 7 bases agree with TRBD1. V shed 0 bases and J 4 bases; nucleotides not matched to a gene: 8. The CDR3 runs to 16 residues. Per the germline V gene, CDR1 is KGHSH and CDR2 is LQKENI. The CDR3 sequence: CASSPPYRGPVTEAFF. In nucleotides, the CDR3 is TGTGCCAGCTCACCACCGTATAGGGGGCCTGTCACTGAAGCTTTCTTT.

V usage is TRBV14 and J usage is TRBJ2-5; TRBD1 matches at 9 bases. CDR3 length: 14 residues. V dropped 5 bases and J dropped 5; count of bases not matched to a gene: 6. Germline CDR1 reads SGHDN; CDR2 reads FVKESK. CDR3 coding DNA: TGTGCCAGCAGCTACCGTGGGACAGGGGAGACCCAGTACTTC. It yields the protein CASSYRGTGETQYF.

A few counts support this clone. The CDR3 region has the DNA TGTGCCAGCAAAAACACCCGGACGTATAGCAATCAGCCCCAGCATTTT. Translating it yields CASKNTRTYSNQPQHF. The rearrangement joins TRBV2 to TRBJ1-5; D gene unclear. This CDR3 region has 16 residues. The germline gives CDR1 SNHLY, CDR2 FYNNEI. The V end was cut by 7 bases, the J end by 0 bases, with 16 bases between.

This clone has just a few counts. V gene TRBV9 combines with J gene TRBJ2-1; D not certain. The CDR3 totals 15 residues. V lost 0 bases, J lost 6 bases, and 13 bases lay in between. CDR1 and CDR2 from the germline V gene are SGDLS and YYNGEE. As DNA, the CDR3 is TGTGCCAGCAGCGTAGGATCCTTATGGGGCAATGAGCAGTTCTTC. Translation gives CASSVGSLWGNEQFF.

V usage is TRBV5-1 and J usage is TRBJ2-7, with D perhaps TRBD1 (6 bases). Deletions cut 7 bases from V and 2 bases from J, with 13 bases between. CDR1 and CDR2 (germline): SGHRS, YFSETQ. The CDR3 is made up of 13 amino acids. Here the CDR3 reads CASREDSPYEQYF. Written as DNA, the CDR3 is TGCGCCAGCCGCGAGGACAGCCCCTACGAGCAGTACTTC.